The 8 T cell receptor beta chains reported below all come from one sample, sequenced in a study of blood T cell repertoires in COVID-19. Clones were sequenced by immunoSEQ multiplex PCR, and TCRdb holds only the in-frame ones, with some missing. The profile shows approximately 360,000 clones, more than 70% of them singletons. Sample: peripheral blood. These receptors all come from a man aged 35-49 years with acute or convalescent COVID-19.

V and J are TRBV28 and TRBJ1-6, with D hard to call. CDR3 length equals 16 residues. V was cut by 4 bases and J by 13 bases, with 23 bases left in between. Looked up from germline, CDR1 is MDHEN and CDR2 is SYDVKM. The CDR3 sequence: CASSWRASGEGWPLHF. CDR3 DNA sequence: TGTGCCAGCAGTTGGAGGGCCAGCGGAGAGGGTTGGCCCCTCCACTTT.

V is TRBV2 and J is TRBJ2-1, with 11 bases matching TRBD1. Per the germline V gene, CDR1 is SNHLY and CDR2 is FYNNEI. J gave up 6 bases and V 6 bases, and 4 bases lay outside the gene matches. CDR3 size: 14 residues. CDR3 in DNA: TGTGCCAGCAGCCCGGACAGGGGGCTCAATGAGCAGTTCTTC. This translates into CASSPDRGLNEQFF.

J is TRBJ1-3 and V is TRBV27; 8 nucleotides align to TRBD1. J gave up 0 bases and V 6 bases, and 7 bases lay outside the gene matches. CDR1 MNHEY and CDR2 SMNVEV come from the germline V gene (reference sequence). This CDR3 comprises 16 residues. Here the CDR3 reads CASSRQGPASGNTIYF. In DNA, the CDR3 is TGTGCCAGCAGCCGACAGGGGCCGGCCTCTGGAAACACCATATATTTT.

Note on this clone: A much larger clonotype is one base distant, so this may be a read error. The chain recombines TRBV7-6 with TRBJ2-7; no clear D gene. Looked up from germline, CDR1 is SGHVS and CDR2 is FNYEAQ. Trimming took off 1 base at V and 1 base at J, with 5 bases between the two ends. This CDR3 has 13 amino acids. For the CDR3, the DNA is TGTGCCAGCAGCTTAGAACAGTCCTACGAGCAGTACTTC. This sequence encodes CASSLEQSYEQYF.

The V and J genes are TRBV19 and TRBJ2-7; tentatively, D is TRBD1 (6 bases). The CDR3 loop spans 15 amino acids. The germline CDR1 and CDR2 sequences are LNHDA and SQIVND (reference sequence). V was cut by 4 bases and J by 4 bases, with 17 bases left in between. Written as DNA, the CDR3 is TGTGCCAGTAGTAGATCAGGTCAGGGGCTGTACGAGCAGTACTTC. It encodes CASSRSGQGLYEQYF.

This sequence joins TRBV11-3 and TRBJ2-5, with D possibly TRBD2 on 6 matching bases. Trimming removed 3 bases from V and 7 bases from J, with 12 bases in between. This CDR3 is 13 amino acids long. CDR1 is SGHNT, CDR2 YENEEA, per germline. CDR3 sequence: CASSFGTGGTQYF. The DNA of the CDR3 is TGTGCCAGCAGCTTTGGGACCGGGGGGACCCAGTACTTC.

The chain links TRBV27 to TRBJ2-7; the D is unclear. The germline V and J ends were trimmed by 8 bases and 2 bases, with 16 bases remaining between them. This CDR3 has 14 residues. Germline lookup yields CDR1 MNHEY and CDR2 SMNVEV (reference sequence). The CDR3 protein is CASPKACITYEQYF. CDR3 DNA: TGTGCCAGCCCCAAAGCGTGTATTACCTACGAGCAGTACTTC.

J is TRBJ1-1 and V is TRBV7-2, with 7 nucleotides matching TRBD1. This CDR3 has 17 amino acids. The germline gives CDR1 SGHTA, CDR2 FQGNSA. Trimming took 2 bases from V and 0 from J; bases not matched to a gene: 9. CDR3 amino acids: CASSLTGVGDMNTEAFF. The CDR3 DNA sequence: TGTGCCAGCAGCTTAACAGGGGTGGGCGACATGAACACTGAAGCTTTCTTT.